This entry lists 3 T cell receptor beta chains sequenced from one sample in a study of blood T cell repertoires in COVID-19. TCRdb's table, derived via immunoSEQ multiplex PCR, lists solely in-frame clones and lacks some. The table has 95,000 to 110,000 clones, over 75% seen once. The sequenced sample was peripheral blood. Receptor source: a human donor in a cohort sampled during active COVID-19.

The chain couples TRBV19 to TRBJ1-6, with a weak D call TRBD1 (5 bases). This CDR3 is 17 amino acids long. V gave up 1 base and J gave up 8 bases, with 18 bases separating them. Germline assignment: CDR1 LNHDA and CDR2 SQIVND (reference sequence). CDR3 DNA: TGTGCCAGTAGTATAGGGTGGTTGGGGGGAAGTCATTCACCCCTCCACTTT. Amino acid sequence: CASSIGWLGGSHSPLHF.

This rearrangement joins TRBV14 to TRBJ1-1, with D possibly TRBD1 on 6 matching bases. V was trimmed by 3 bases and J by 3 bases, leaving 17 bases between them. Per germline, CDR1 SGHDN and CDR2 FVKESK. The CDR3 sequence is 16 residues long. The CDR3 nucleotides are TGTGCCAGCAGCCACCAGGAGACAGGCTATGACACTGAAGCTTTCTTT. Translated, it gives CASSHQETGYDTEAFF.

The chain carries TRBV7-9 and TRBJ2-3; 9 positions match TRBD2. Germline values: CDR1 SEHNR, CDR2 FQNEAQ (reference sequence). V trimming: 0 bases; J trimming: 2 bases; junction bases outside the gene matches: 6. The CDR3 runs to 17 residues. As DNA, the CDR3 is TGTGCCAGCAGCTTAGCCTCAAGCGGGGGGTACACAGATACGCAGTATTTT. This encodes CASSLASSGGYTDTQYF.